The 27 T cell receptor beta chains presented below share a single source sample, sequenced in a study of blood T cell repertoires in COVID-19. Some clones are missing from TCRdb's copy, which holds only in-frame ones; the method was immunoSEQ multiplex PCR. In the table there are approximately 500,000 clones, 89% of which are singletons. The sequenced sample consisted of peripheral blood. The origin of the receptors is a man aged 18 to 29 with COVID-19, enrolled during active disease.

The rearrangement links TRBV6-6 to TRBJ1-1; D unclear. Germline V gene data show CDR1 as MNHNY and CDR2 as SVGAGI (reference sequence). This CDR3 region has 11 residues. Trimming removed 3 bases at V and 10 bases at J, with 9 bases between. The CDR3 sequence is CASSYPPRAFF. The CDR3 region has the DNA TGTGCCAGCAGTTATCCTCCTAGAGCTTTCTTT.

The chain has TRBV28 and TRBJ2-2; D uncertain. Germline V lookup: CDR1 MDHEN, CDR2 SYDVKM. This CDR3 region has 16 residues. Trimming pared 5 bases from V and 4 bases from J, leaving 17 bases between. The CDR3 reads CASSPSGVPGTGELFF. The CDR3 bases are TGTGCCAGCAGTCCATCCGGAGTACCGGGCACCGGGGAGCTGTTTTTT.

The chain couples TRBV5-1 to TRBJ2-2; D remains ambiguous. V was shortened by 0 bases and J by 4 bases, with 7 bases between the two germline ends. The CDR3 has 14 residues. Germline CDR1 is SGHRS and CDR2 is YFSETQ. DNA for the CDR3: TGCGCCAGCAGCTTGGCACTATCCACCGGGGAGCTGTTTTTT. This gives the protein CASSLALSTGELFF. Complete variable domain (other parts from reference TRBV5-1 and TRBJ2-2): KAGVTQTPRYLIKTRGQQVTLSCSPISGHRSVSWYQQTPGQGLQFLFEYFSETQRNKGNFPGRFSGRQFSNSRSEMNVSTLELGDSALYLCASSLALSTGELFFGEGSRLTVL.

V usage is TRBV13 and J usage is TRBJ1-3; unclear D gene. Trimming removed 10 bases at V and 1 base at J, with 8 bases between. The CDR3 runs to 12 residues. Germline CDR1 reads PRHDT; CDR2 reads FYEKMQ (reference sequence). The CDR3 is CATRRSGNTIYF. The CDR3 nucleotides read TGTGCCACCAGGAGGTCTGGAAACACCATATATTTT.

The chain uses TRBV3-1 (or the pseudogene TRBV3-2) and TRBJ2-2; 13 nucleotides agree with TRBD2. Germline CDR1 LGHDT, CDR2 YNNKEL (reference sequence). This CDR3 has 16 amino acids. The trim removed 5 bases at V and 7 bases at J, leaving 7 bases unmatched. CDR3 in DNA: TGTGCCAGCAGCAAGGGACTAGCGGGAAAGGGCGGGGAGCTGTTTTTT. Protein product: CASSKGLAGKGGELFF.

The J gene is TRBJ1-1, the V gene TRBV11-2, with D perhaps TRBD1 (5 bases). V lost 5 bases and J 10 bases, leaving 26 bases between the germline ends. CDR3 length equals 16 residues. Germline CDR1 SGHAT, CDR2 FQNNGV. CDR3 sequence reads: CASSKTRDTAGRGAFF. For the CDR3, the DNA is TGTGCCAGCAGCAAGACAAGAGATACAGCGGGACGAGGAGCTTTCTTT.

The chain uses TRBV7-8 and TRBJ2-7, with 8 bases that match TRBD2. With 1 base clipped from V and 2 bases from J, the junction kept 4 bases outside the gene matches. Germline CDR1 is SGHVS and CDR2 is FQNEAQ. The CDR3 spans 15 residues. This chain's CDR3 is CASSLVAGTPYEQYF. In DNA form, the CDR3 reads TGTGCCAGCAGCTTAGTAGCGGGGACACCCTACGAGCAGTACTTC. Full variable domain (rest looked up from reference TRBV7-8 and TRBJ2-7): GAGVSQSPRYKVAKRGQDVALRCDPISGHVSLFWYQQALGQGPEFLTYFQNEAQLDKSGLPSDRFFAERPEGSVSTLKIQRTQQEDSAVYLCASSLVAGTPYEQYFGPGTRLTVT.

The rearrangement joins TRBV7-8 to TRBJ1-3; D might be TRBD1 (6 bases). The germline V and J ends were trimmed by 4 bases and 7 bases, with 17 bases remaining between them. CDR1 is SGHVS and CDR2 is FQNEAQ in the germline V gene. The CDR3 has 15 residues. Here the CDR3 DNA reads TGTGCCAGCAGCTCCACAGGGAACTTTGGCAACACCATATATTTT. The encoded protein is CASSSTGNFGNTIYF. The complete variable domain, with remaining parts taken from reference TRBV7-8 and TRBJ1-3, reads GAGVSQSPRYKVAKRGQDVALRCDPISGHVSLFWYQQALGQGPEFLTYFQNEAQLDKSGLPSDRFFAERPEGSVSTLKIQRTQQEDSAVYLCASSSTGNFGNTIYFGEGSWLTVV.

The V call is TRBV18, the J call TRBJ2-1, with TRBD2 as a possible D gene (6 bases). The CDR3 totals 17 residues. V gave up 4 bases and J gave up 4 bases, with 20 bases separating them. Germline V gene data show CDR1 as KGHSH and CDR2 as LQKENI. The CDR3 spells CASSQALNGRRYNEQFF. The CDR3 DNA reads TGTGCCAGCTCACAGGCCCTCAACGGGAGAAGGTACAATGAGCAGTTCTTC.

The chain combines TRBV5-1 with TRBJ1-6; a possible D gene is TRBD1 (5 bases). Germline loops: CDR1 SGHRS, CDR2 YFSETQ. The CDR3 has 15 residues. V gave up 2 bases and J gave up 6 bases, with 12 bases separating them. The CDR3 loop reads CASSLTGWGNSPLHF. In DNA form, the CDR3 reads TGCGCCAGCAGCTTAACAGGTTGGGGTAATTCACCCCTCCACTTT.

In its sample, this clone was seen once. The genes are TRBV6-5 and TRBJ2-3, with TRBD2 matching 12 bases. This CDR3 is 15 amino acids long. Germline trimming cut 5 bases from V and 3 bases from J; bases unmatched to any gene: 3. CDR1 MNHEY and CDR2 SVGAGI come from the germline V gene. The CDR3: CASSLAGGPTDTQYF. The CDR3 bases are TGTGCCAGCAGTCTAGCGGGGGGGCCTACAGATACGCAGTATTTT.

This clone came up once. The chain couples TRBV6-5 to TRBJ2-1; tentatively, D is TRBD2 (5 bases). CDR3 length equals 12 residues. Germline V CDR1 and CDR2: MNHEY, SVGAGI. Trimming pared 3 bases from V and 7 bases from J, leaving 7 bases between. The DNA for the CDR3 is TGTGCCAGCAGTTATGGGAGTAATGAGCAGTTCTTC. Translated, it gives CASSYGSNEQFF.

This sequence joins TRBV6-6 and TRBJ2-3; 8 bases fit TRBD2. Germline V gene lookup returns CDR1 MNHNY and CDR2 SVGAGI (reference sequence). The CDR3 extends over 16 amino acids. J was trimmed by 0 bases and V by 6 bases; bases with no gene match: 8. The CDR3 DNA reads TGTGCCAGCAGGGCAACTACTAGCGGTAGCACAGATACGCAGTATTTT. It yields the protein CASRATTSGSTDTQYF.

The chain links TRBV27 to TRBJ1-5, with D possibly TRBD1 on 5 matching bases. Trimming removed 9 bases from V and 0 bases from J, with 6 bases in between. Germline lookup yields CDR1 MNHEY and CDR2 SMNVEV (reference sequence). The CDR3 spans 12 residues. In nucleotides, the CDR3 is TGTGCCAGTGACAGTAGCAATCAGCCCCAGCATTTT. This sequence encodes CASDSSNQPQHF.

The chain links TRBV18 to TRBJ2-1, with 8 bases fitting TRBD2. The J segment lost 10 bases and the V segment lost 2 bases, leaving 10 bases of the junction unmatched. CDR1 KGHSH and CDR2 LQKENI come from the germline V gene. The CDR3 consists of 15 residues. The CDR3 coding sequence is TGTGCCAGCTCACCAATGGAGCGGGAGATAGGAGAGCAGTTCTTC. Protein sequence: CASSPMEREIGEQFF.

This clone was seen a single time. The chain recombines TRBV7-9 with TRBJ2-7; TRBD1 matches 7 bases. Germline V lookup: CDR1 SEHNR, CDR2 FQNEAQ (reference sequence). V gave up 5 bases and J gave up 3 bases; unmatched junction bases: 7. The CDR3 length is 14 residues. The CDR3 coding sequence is TGTGCCAGCAGCGTACGGGACAGTGACTACGAGCAGTACTTC. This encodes CASSVRDSDYEQYF.

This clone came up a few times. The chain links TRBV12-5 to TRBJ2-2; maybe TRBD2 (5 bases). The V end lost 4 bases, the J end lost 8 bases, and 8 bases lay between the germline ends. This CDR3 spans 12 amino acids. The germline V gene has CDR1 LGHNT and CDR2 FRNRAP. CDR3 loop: CASGSRGGELFF. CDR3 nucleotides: TGTGCTAGTGGTTCCCGGGGAGGGGAGCTGTTTTTT.

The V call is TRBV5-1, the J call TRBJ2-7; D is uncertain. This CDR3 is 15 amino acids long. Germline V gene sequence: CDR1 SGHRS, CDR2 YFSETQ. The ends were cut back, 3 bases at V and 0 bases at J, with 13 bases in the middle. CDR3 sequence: CASSSLPFSSYEQYF. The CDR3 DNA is TGCGCCAGCAGCTCCCTTCCATTCAGCTCCTACGAGCAGTACTTC.

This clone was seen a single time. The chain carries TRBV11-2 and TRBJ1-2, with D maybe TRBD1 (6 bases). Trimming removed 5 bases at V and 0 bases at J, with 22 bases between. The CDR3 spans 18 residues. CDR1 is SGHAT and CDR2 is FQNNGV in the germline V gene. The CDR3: CASSPQPDSRPSNYGYTF. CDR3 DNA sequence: TGTGCCAGCAGCCCTCAGCCGGACAGCCGGCCGTCTAACTATGGCTACACCTTC.

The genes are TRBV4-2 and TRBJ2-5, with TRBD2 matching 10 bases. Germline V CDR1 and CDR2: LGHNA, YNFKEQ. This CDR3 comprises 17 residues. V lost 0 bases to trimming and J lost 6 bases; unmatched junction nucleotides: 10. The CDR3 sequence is CASSQEASSGGRQTQYF. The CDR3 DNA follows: TGTGCCAGCAGCCAAGAGGCTTCTAGCGGGGGACGACAGACCCAGTACTTC.

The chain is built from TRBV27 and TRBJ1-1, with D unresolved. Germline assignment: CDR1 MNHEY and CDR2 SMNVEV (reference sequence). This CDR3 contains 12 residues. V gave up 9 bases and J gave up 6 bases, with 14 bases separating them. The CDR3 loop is CARLLESAEAFF. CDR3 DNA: TGTGCCAGACTCTTGGAGAGCGCTGAAGCTTTCTTT.

The CDR3 region is CASSLWTGIAKNIQYF. The CDR3 region has the DNA TGTGCCAGCAGTCTCTGGACAGGGATCGCCAAAAACATTCAGTACTTC. The gene calls are TRBV6-6 and TRBJ2-4; 8 bases are a match to TRBD1. There are 16 residues in the CDR3. In germline, CDR1 is MNHNY, CDR2 SVGAGI (reference sequence). The trim removed 5 bases at V and 1 base at J, leaving 7 bases unmatched.

CDR3 sequence (DNA): TGTGCCAGCAGTTACCCCTTGGAGTCTCGGGATGAGCAGTTCTTC. As protein: CASSYPLESRDEQFF. V and J are TRBV6-6 and TRBJ2-1; D uncertain. Trimming shortened V by 2 bases and J by 8 bases, and 16 bases separated the two germline ends. This CDR3 comprises 15 residues. Germline assignment: CDR1 MNHNY and CDR2 SVGAGI (reference sequence).

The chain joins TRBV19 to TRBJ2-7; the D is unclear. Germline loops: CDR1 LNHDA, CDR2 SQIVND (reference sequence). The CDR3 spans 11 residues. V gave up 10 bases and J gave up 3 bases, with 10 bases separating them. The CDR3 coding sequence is TGTGCCACCTTAAACGGCTACGAGCAGTACTTC. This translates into CATLNGYEQYF.

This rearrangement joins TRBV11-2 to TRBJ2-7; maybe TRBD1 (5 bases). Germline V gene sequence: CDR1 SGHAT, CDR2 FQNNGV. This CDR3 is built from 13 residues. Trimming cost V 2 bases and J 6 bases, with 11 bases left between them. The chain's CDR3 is CASSLWGDPEQYF. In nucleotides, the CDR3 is TGTGCCAGCAGCTTATGGGGCGATCCCGAGCAGTACTTC.

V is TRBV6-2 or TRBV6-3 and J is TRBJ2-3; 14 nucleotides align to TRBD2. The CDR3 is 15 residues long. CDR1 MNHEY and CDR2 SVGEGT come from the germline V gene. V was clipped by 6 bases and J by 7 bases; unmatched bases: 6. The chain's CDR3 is CASSPWTSGRNTQYF. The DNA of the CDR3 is TGTGCCAGCAGCCCTTGGACTAGCGGGAGGAATACGCAGTATTTT.

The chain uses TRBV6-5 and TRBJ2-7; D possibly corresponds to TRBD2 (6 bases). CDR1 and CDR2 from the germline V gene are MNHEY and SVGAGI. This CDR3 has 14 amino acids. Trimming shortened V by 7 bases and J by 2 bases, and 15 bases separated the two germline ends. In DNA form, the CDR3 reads TGTGCCAGCAAAATTAGCGGTCGGACCTACGAGCAGTACTTC. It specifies CASKISGRTYEQYF.